The 2 T cell receptor beta chains given below trace back to one sample, sequenced in a study of PD-1 blockade in classical Hodgkin lymphoma. Sequencing was performed with immunoSEQ multiplex PCR; in TCRdb, only in-frame clones are kept and a portion is missing. The sample includes 84,000 or so clones, 92% seen only once; the top ten take approximately 2.5%. Each patient experienced a relapse that followed autologous stem cell transplantation, and brentuximab vedotin exposure varied. Material: peripheral blood mononuclear cells (PBMCs), obtained before the second cycle of nivolumab. These receptors all come from a human donor with classical Hodgkin lymphoma.

The sample holds a few counts of this clone. The rearrangement links TRBV5-4 to TRBJ1-2; D is ambiguous. Trimming removed 0 bases at V and 4 bases at J, with 13 bases between. The length of the CDR3 is 15 residues. Per germline, CDR1 SGHNT and CDR2 YYREEE (reference sequence). The CDR3 reads CASSLDWRDGYGYTF. DNA of the CDR3: TGTGCCAGCAGCTTGGATTGGAGGGATGGCTATGGCTACACCTTC. Together with reference TRBV5-4 and TRBJ1-2, the CDR3 gives the full variable domain: ETGVTQSPTHLIKTRGQQVTLRCSSQSGHNTVSWYQQALGQGPQFIFQYYREEENGRGNFPPRFSGLQFPNYSSELNVNALELDDSALYLCASSLDWRDGYGYTFGSGTRLTVV.

This clone has a single count. This chain connects TRBV29-1 to TRBJ2-1; D not resolved. The CDR3 runs 11 residues. The germline V and J ends were trimmed by 8 bases and 4 bases, with 9 bases remaining between them. CDR1 is SQVTM and CDR2 is ANQGSEA in the germline V gene. The DNA for the CDR3 is TGCAGCATGACTCGATACAATGAGCAGTTCTTC. Translated, it gives CSMTRYNEQFF.